Listed below are T cell receptor beta chains from one sample, sequenced in a study of blood T cell repertoires in COVID-19. The repertoire was sequenced with immunoSEQ multiplex PCR; TCRdb's copy has only in-frame clones and lacks some. The table shows 200,000 or so clones, with more than 85% occurring only once. Sequencing used peripheral blood. The receptors stem from a man aged 65-85 years with active or convalescent COVID-19. Each CDR3 is given with its conserved first and last residue. The D gene is left open where the match is weak. The size of a clone is reported for some rows only, either as once, few or many, or as a class for expanded clones.

v_call	d_call	j_call	clone_size	cdr3_nt	cdr3_aa
TRBV6-5	NA	TRBJ1-2	NA	TGTGCCAGCAGAACCTATGACAGGAGTAACTATGGCTACACCTTC	CASRTYDRSNYGYTF
TRBV28	NA	TRBJ1-1	NA	TGTGCCAGCAGTCCCTCCGGGACAATCACTGAAGCTTTCTTT	CASSPSGTITEAFF
TRBV6-6	NA	TRBJ1-6	once	TGTGCCAGCATTCCCACAGGAAATTCACCCCTCCACTTT	CASIPTGNSPLHF
TRBV6-5	TRBD1	TRBJ1-5	few	TGTGCCAGCAGTCGACAGGGGGGTACTCAGCCCCAGCATTTT	CASSRQGGTQPQHF
TRBV28	TRBD1	TRBJ1-4	NA	TGTGCCAGCAGTTTCCCGGGACAGGGTAATGAAAAACTGTTTTTT	CASSFPGQGNEKLFF
TRBV6-5	NA	TRBJ2-2	NA	TGTGCCAGCAGTTACGATTGGCAGGGTGCCGGGGAGCTGTTTTTT	CASSYDWQGAGELFF
TRBV7-2	NA	TRBJ1-2	NA	TGTGCCAGCAGCTTAGCGGCAGGGTCGTATGGCTACACCTTC	CASSLAAGSYGYTF
TRBV4-3	TRBD1	TRBJ2-5	once	TGCGCCAGCAGCCATTCCACGGGACAGTCCCAGGAGACCCAGTACTTC	CASSHSTGQSQETQYF
TRBV28	TRBD1	TRBJ2-2	NA	TGTGCCAGCAGGACGACAGGGCTCACCGGGGAGCTGTTTTTT	CASRTTGLTGELFF
TRBV28	TRBD2	TRBJ2-3	NA	TGTGCCAGCAGTTTACATGGGACTAGCGGGACAGATACGCAGTATTTT	CASSLHGTSGTDTQYF
TRBV3-1/TRBV3-2	TRBD2	TRBJ2-1	NA	TGTGCCAGCAGCCACCTTGGGACTAGCGGGACCTACAATGAGCAGTTCTTC	CASSHLGTSGTYNEQFF
TRBV3-1/TRBV3-2	NA	TRBJ1-6	NA	TGTGCCAGCAGCCAGATGGATGGGGGGGGGTCACCCCTCCACTTT	CASSQMDGGGSPLHF
TRBV4-2	NA	TRBJ1-5	NA	TGTGCCAGCAGCCAAGAAACAGGGATCAACAATCAGCCCCAGCATTTT	CASSQETGINNQPQHF
TRBV7-9	NA	TRBJ2-2	NA	TGTGCCAGCAGACAGACCGGGGAGCTGTTTTTT	CASRQTGELFF
TRBV15	TRBD1	TRBJ2-2	NA	TGTGCCACCAGCAGGACAGGGATTGACACCGGGGAGCTGTTTTTT	CATSRTGIDTGELFF
TRBV7-8	NA	TRBJ2-3	NA	TGTGCCAGCAGCCCAACCGCGGGCCGGGATACGCAGTATTTT	CASSPTAGRDTQYF
TRBV6-6	NA	TRBJ1-2	NA	TGTGCCAGCAGTTACTCGGCGGCAGGGAATGGCTACACCTTC	CASSYSAAGNGYTF
TRBV9	TRBD2	TRBJ2-1	NA	TGTGCCAGCAGCGTAGTCCCGCTAGCGGGGGGGCCTCAAGGCAATGAGCAGTTCTTC	CASSVVPLAGGPQGNEQFF
TRBV5-4	NA	TRBJ2-6	NA	TGTGCCAGCAGCTTGGAACTCTCTGGGGCCAACGTCCTGACTTTC	CASSLELSGANVLTF
TRBV7-2	NA	TRBJ2-2	NA	TGTGCCAGCAGCTCCCAGGGGAAGGCGGGCACCGGGGAGCTGTTTTTT	CASSSQGKAGTGELFF
TRBV5-1	NA	TRBJ2-1	NA	TGCGCCAGCAGCTCCAACCCAGGGCATTCCTACAATGAGCAGTTCTTC	CASSSNPGHSYNEQFF
TRBV9	NA	TRBJ1-1	NA	TGTGCCAGCAGCCCTCGGGGTGTCACTGAAGCTTTCTTT	CASSPRGVTEAFF
TRBV4-3	TRBD2	TRBJ2-3	NA	TGCGCCAGCAGCCAAGACAGAGGACTAGGTGATACGCAGTATTTT	CASSQDRGLGDTQYF
TRBV6-5	NA	TRBJ2-1	NA	TGTGCCACCTTAGCGGACAATGAGCAGTTCTTC	CATLADNEQFF
TRBV7-9	TRBD1	TRBJ2-7	NA	TGTGCCAGCAGCTCGTGGGGGACAGGATCTTACGAGCAGTACTTC	CASSSWGTGSYEQYF
TRBV28	TRBD1	TRBJ1-1	NA	TGTGCCACACGGGACAGGGAAGCTTTCTTT	CATRDREAFF
TRBV10-1	TRBD1	TRBJ2-7	NA	TGCGCCAACCCACACAAATCAGCATGGGGGAGGGGACAGGGGAGCTACGAGCAGTACTTC	CANPHKSAWGRGQGSYEQYF
TRBV7-2	TRBD1	TRBJ2-3	NA	TGTGCCAGCAGCCAGCGGACAGGAGCAGATACGCAGTATTTT	CASSQRTGADTQYF
TRBV5-1	TRBD2	TRBJ2-3	NA	TGCGCCAGCAGCCCGCCGACTAGCGGGGGGCTCCGCGATACGCAGTATTTT	CASSPPTSGGLRDTQYF
TRBV27	TRBD2	TRBJ2-5	NA	TGTGCCAGCAGTTTACGCGGGAGGGCCGAAAGGGAGACCCAGTACTTC	CASSLRGRAERETQYF
TRBV11-2	NA	TRBJ1-2	NA	TGTGCCAGCAGCTTGAAGCAGGGCGGCTATGGCTACACCTTC	CASSLKQGGYGYTF
TRBV27	TRBD1	TRBJ1-1	NA	TGTGCCAGCAGTCGTTGGGCCTCCGGACAGGGGGGGAACACTGAAGCTTTCTTT	CASSRWASGQGGNTEAFF
TRBV9	NA	TRBJ1-6	few	TGTGCCAGCAGCGCAGGATTGAGCTCCTATAATTCACCCCTCCACTTT	CASSAGLSSYNSPLHF
TRBV19	NA	TRBJ1-1	NA	TGTGCCAGTACCCAACGATTTGGGGGGAGCGTTTTCTCTGAAGCTTTCTTT	CASTQRFGGSVFSEAFF